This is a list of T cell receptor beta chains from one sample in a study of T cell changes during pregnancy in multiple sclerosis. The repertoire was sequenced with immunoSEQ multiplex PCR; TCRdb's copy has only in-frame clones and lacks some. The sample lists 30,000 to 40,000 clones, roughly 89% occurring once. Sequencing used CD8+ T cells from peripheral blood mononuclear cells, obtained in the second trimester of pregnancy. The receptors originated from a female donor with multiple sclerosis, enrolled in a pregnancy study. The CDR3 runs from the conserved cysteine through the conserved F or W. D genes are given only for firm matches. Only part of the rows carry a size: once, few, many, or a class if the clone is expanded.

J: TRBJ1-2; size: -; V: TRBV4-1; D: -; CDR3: CASSQLDTAKFYGYTF; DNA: TGCGCCAGCAGCCAATTGGACACCGCAAAGTTCTATGGCTACACCTTC
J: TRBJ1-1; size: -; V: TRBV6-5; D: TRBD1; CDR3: CASSSPRTGLSEAFF; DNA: TGTGCCAGCAGTTCACCAAGGACAGGGTTATCTGAAGCTTTCTTT
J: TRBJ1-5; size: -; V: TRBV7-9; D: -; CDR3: CASSSTTTGTNQPQHF; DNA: TGTGCCAGCAGTTCGACGACGACAGGCACCAATCAGCCCCAGCATTTT
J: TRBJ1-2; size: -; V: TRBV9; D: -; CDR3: CASSAAQLAGGYTF; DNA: TGTGCCAGCAGCGCCGCCCAGTTGGCGGGGGGCTACACCTTC
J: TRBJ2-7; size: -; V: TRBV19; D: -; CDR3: CASSPVPPYEQYF; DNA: TGTGCCAGTAGTCCGGTACCCCCCTACGAGCAGTACTTC
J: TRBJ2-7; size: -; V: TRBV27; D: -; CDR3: CASSPSAGFEQYF; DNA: TGTGCCAGCAGCCCCAGTGCCGGGTTCGAGCAGTACTTC
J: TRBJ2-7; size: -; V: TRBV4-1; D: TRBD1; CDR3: CASSQATGTGVYEQYF; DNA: TGCGCCAGCAGCCAAGCTACCGGGACAGGAGTCTACGAGCAGTACTTC
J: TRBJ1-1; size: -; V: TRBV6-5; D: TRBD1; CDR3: CATRYTGGSTEAFF; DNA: TGTGCCACCAGGTATACAGGGGGCTCCACTGAAGCTTTCTTT
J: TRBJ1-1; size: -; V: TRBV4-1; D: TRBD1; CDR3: CASSQETGYYMNTEAFF; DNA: TGCGCCAGCAGCCAAGAGACAGGGTACTACATGAACACTGAAGCTTTCTTT
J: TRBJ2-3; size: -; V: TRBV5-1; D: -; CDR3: CASSSGVGTDTQYF; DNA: TGCGCCAGCAGCTCGGGGGTCGGCACAGATACGCAGTATTTT
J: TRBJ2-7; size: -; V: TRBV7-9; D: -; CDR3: CASSLGDRRSYEQYF; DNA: TGTGCCAGCAGTCTAGGTGACCGGAGGTCCTACGAGCAGTACTTC
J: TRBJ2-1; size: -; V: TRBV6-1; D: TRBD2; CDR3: CASSDLNRDYPYNEQFF; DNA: TGTGCCAGCAGTGACCTCAACCGGGACTACCCATACAATGAGCAGTTCTTC
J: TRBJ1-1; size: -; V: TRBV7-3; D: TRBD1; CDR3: CASSSTGTAGNTEAFF; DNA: TGTGCCAGCAGCTCGACAGGGACGGCAGGGAACACTGAAGCTTTCTTT
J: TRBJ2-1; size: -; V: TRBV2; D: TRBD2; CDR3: CASRTSGVYNEQFF; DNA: TGTGCCAGCAGGACTAGCGGAGTCTACAATGAGCAGTTCTTC
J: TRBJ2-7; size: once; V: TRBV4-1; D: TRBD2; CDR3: CASSHKRGAWEQYF; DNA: TGCGCCAGCAGTCACAAGCGGGGGGCTTGGGAGCAGTACTTC
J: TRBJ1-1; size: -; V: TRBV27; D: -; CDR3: CASSLLVSTEAFF; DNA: TGTGCCAGCAGTTTACTTGTGAGCACTGAAGCTTTCTTT
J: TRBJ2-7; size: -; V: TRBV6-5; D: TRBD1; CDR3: CASSFGQGWGYYEQYF; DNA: TGTGCCAGCAGTTTCGGACAGGGTTGGGGATACTACGAGCAGTACTTC
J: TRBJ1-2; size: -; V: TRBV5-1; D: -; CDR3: CASSAPEGSGGYTF; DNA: TGCGCCAGCAGCGCCCCGGAAGGGAGCGGTGGCTACACCTTC
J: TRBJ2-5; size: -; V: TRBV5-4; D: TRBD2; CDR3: CASSRTSKDQETQYF; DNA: TGTGCCAGCAGCCGGACTAGCAAGGATCAAGAGACCCAGTACTTC
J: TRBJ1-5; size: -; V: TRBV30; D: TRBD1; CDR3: CAWSTGTAIYQPQHF; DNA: TGTGCCTGGAGCACCGGGACAGCGATCTATCAGCCCCAGCATTTT
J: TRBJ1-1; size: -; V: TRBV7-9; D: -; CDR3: CASSLAGGATNTEAFF; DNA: TGTGCCAGCAGCTTAGCGGGCGGGGCTACGAACACTGAAGCTTTCTTT
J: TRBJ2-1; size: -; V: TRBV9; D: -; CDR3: CASSPEGGPHNEQFF; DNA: TGTGCCAGCAGCCCGGAGGGGGGGCCTCACAATGAGCAGTTCTTC
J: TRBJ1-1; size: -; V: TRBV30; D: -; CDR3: CAGYAGAEAFF; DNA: TGTGCGGGGTATGCGGGGGCTGAAGCTTTCTTT
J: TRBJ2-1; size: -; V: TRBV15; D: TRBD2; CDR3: CATRSGRAVYNEQFF; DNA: TGTGCCACCCGTAGCGGGAGGGCCGTCTACAATGAGCAGTTCTTC
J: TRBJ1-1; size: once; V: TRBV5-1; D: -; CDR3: CASSWRTSMNTEAFF; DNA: TGCGCCAGCAGCTGGCGGACTTCCATGAACACTGAAGCTTTCTTT
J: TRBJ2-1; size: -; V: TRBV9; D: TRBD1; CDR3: CASSLEGQGYNEQFF; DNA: TGTGCCAGCAGCCTTGAGGGACAGGGCTACAATGAGCAGTTCTTC
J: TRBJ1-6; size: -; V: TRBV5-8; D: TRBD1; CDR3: CASSFMTGDGSPLHF; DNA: TGTGCCAGCAGCTTTATGACAGGGGATGGTTCACCCCTCCACTTT
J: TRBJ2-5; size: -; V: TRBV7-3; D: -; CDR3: CASSFRGGFEETQYF; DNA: TGTGCCAGCAGCTTTAGAGGCGGATTTGAAGAGACCCAGTACTTC
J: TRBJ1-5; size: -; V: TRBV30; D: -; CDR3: CAWRPRAPNQPQHF; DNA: TGTGCCTGGAGACCCAGGGCCCCCAATCAGCCCCAGCATTTT
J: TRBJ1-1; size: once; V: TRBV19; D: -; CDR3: CASSFPTGFLEAFF; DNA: TGTGCCAGTAGTTTTCCAACAGGTTTCCTGGAAGCTTTCTTT
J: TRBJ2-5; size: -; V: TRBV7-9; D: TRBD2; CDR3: CASSSPQGAGAFEDF; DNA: TGTGCCAGCAGCTCCCCCCAGGGAGCGGGGGCCTTCGAGGACTTC
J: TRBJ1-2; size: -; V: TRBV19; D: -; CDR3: CASSIGRDYGYTF; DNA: TGTGCCAGTAGTATCGGGAGGGACTATGGCTACACCTTC
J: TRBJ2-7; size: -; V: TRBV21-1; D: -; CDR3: CASSKGGRRVAHCEQYF; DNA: TGTGCCAGCAGCAAAGGGGGTAGGCGGGTGGCCCACTGCGAGCAGTACTTC
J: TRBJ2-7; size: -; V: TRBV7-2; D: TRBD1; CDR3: CASSFRQGASYEQYF; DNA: TGTGCCAGCAGCTTTCGACAGGGGGCGAGCTACGAGCAGTACTTC
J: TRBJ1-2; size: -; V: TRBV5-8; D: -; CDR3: CASSLTANYGYTF; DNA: TGTGCCAGCAGCTTGACAGCTAACTATGGCTACACCTTC
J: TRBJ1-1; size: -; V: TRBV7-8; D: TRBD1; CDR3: CASSSTGPTEAFF; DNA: TGTGCCAGCAGCTCGACAGGGCCCACTGAAGCTTTCTTT
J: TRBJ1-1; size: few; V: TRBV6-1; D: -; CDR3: CASSDRENTEAFF; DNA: TGTGCCAGCAGTGACAGGGAAAACACTGAAGCTTTCTTT
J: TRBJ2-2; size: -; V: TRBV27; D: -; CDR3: CAASRGANTGELFF; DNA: TGTGCCGCGAGTCGGGGTGCGAACACCGGGGAGCTGTTTTTT
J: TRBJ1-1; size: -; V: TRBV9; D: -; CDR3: CASNLEGGRTEAFF; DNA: TGTGCCAGCAACCTGGAGGGGGGGCGAACTGAAGCTTTCTTT
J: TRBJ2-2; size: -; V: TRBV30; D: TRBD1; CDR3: CAWEAGGVTGELFF; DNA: TGTGCCTGGGAAGCAGGGGGCGTCACCGGGGAGCTGTTTTTT
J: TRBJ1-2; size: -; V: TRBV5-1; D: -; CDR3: CASSLGGGRGYTF; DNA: TGCGCCAGCAGCTTGGGGGGGGGAAGAGGCTACACCTTC
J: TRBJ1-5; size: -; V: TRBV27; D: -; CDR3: CASPPEGGSNQPQHF; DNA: TGTGCCAGCCCACCCGAAGGCGGGAGCAATCAGCCCCAGCATTTT
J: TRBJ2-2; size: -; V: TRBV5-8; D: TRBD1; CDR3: CASSWDRNTGELFF; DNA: TGTGCCAGCAGCTGGGACAGAAACACCGGGGAGCTGTTTTTT
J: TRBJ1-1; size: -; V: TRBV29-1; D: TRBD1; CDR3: CSARTGTGSSSEAFF; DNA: TGCAGCGCACGGACCGGGACAGGGTCTTCTAGTGAAGCTTTCTTT
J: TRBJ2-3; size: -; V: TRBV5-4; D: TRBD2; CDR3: CASKVAGAELLADTQYF; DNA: TGTGCCAGCAAGGTAGCGGGAGCTGAGTTATTGGCAGATACGCAGTATTTT